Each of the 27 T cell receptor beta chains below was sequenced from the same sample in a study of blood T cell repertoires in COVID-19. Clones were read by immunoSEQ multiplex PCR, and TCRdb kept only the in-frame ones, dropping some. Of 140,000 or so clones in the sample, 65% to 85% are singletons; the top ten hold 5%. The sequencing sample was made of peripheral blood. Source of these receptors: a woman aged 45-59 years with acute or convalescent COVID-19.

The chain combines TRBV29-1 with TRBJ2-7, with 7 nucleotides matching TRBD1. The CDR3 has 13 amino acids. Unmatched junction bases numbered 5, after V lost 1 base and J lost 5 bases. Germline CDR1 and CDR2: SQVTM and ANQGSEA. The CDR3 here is CSVEGQGSDEQYF. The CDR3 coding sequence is TGCAGCGTTGAAGGACAGGGTTCGGACGAGCAGTACTTC.

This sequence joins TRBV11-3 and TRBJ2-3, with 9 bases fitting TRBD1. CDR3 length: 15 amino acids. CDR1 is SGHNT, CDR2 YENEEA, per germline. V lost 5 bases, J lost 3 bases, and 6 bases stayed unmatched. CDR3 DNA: TGTGCCAGCAGCCCTTCCGGGACAGGGACAGATACGCAGTATTTT. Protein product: CASSPSGTGTDTQYF.

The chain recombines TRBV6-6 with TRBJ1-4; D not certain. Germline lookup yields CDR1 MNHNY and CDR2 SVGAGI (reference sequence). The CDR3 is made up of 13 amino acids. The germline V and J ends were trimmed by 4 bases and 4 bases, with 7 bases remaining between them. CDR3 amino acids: CASSSRGNEKLFF. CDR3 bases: TGTGCCAGCAGTTCTCGGGGTAATGAAAAACTGTTTTTT.

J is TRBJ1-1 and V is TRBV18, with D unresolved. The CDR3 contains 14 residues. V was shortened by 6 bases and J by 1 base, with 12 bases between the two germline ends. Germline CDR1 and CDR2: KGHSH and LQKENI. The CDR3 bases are TGTGCCAGCTCGTACAGCGAGGGGAACACTGAAGCTTTCTTT. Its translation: CASSYSEGNTEAFF.

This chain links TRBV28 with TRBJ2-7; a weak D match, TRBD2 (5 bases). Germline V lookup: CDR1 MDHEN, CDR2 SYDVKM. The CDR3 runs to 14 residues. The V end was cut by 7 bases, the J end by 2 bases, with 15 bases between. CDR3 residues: CASIGLRGTYEQYF. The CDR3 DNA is TGTGCCAGCATAGGCCTAAGAGGGACCTACGAGCAGTACTTC. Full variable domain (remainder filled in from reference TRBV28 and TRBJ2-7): DVKVTQSSRYLVKRTGEKVFLECVQDMDHENMFWYRQDPGLGLRLIYFSYDVKMKEKGDIPEGYSVSREKKERFSLILESASTNQTSMYLCASIGLRGTYEQYFGPGTRLTVT.

The CDR3 bases are TGCGCCAGCCAAAAAGAGGCCTCTGGAAACACCATATATTTT. This codes for CASQKEASGNTIYF. The genes are TRBV4-3 and TRBJ1-3; D is undetermined. This CDR3 is 14 amino acids long. Trimming removed 8 bases from V and 0 bases from J, with 11 bases in between. Germline CDR1 and CDR2: LGHNA and YSLEER.

CDR3 loop: CASSFGGWGDGYTF. The CDR3, as DNA: TGTGCCAGCAGCTTTGGAGGATGGGGAGATGGCTACACCTTC. V and J are TRBV7-3 and TRBJ1-2; D remains ambiguous. Germline values: CDR1 SGHTA, CDR2 FQGTGA. The V end lost 3 bases, the J end lost 6 bases, and 14 bases lay between the germline ends. This CDR3 region has 14 residues.

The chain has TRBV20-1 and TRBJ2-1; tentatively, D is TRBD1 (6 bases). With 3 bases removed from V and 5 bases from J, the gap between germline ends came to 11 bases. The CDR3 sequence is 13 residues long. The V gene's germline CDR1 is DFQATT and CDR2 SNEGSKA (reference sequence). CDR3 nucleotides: TGCAGTGCTAGTTCGGGACAAGACAATGAGCAGTTCTTC. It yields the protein CSASSGQDNEQFF.

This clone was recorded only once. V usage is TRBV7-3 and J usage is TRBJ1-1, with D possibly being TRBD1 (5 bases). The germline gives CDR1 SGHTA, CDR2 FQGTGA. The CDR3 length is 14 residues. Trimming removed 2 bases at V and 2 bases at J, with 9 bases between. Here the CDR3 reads CASSLDGANTEAFF. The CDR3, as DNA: TGTGCCAGCAGCTTAGATGGGGCCAACACTGAAGCTTTCTTT.

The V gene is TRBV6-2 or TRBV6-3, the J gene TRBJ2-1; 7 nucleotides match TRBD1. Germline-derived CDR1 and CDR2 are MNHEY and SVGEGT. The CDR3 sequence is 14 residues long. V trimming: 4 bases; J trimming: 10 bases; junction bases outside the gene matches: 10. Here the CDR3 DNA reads TGTGCCAGCAGTTTAGGGGGCGACGCCACCGAGCAGTTCTTC. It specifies CASSLGGDATEQFF.

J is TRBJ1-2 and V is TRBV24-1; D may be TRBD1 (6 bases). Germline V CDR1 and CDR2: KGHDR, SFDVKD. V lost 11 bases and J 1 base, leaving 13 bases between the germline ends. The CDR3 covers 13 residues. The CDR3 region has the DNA TGTGCCATCGGGACAACTTTTAACTATGGCTACACCTTC. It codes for CAIGTTFNYGYTF.

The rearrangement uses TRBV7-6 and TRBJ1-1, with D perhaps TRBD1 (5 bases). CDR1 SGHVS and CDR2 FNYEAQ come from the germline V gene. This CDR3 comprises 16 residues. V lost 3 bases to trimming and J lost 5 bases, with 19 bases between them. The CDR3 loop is CASSLGVGGARTEAFF. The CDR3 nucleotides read TGTGCCAGCAGCTTGGGTGTCGGAGGGGCGCGGACTGAAGCTTTCTTT.

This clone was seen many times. Here the CDR3 DNA reads TGTGCCAGCACCCCCAGAATCGGGGGAGATACGCAGTATTTT. Translation: CASTPRIGGDTQYF. This chain uses TRBV6-2 or TRBV6-3 with TRBJ2-3; possible D gene TRBD2, 6 bases. Germline assignment: CDR1 MNHEY and CDR2 SVGEGT. The CDR3 covers 14 residues. Trimming removed 7 bases from V and 5 bases from J, with 16 bases in between.

The CDR3 loop is CASSLGRVTDTQYF. The CDR3 DNA reads as TGTGCCAGCAGTTTGGGGAGGGTTACAGATACGCAGTATTTT. The chain is built from TRBV28 and TRBJ2-3; 7 bases line up with TRBD2. The CDR3 length is 14 residues. The germline V gene has CDR1 MDHEN and CDR2 SYDVKM. J was trimmed by 3 bases and V by 3 bases; bases with no gene match: 3.

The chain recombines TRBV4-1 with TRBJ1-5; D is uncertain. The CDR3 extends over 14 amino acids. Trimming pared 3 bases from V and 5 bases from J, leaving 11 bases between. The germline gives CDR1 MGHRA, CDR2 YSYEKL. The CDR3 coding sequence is TGCGCCAGCAGCCACTCCCACCCAGATCAGCCCCAGCATTTT. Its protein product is CASSHSHPDQPQHF.

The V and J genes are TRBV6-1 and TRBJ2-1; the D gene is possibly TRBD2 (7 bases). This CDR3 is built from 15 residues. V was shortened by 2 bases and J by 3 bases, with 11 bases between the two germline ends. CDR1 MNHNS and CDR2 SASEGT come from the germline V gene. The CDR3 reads CASSESGGNYNEQFF. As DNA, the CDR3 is TGTGCCAGCAGTGAATCGGGGGGCAACTACAATGAGCAGTTCTTC.

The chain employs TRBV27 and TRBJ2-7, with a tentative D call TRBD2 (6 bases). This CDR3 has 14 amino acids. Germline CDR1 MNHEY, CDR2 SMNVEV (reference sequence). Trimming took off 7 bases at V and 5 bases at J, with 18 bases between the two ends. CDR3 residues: CASTTGGIGNEQYF. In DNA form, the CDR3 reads TGTGCCAGCACGACCGGGGGAATCGGGAACGAGCAGTACTTC.

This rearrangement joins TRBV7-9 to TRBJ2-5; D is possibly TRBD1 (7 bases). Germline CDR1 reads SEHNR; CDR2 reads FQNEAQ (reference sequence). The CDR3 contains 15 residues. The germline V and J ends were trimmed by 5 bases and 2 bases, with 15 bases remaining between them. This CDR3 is CASSPQGGPQETQYF. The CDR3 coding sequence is TGTGCCAGCAGCCCCCAGGGGGGTCCTCAAGAGACCCAGTACTTC.

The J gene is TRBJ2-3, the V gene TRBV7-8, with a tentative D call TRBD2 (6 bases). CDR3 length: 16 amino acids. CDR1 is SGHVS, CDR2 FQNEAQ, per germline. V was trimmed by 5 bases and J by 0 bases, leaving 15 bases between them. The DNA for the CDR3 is TGTGCCAGCAGCGGAAGGGAGGACTATAGCACAGATACGCAGTATTTT. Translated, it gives CASSGREDYSTDTQYF.

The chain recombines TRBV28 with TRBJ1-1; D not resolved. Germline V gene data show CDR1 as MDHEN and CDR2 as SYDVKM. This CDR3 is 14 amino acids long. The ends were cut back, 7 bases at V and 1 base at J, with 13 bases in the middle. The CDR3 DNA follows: TGTGCCAGCAATTTCGAACACAAGAACACTGAAGCTTTCTTT. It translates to CASNFEHKNTEAFF.

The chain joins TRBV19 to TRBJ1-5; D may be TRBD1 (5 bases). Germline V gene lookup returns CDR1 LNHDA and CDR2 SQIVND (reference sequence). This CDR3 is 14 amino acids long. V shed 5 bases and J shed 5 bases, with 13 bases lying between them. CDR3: CASSPQPGHQPQHF. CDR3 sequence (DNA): TGTGCCAGTAGTCCTCAACCAGGGCATCAGCCCCAGCATTTT.

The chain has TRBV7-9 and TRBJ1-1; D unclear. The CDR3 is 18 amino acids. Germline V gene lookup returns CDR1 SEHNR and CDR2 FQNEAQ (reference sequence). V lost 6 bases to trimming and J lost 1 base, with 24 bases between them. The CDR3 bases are TGTGCCAGCAGTCACACGGGAAGGGCTGGACTGCCGAACACTGAAGCTTTCTTT. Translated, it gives CASSHTGRAGLPNTEAFF.

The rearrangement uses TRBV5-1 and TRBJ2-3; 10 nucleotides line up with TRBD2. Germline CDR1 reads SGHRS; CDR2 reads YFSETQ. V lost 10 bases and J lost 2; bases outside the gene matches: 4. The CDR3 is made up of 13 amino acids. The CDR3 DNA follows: TGCGCCGTACTAGCGGGGCCCACAGATACGCAGTATTTT. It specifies CAVLAGPTDTQYF.

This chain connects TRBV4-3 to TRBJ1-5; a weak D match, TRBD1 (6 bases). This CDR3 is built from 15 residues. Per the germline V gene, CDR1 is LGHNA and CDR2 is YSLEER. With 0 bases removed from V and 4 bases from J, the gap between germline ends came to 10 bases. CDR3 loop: CASSQDFTGNQPQHF. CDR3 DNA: TGCGCCAGCAGCCAAGATTTTACAGGGAATCAGCCCCAGCATTTT.

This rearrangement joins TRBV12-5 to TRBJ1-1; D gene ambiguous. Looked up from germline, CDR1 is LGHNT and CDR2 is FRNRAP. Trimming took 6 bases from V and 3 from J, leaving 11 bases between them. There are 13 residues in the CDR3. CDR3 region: CASGTRSDTEAFF. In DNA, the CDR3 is TGTGCTAGTGGGACGAGGTCGGACACTGAAGCTTTCTTT.

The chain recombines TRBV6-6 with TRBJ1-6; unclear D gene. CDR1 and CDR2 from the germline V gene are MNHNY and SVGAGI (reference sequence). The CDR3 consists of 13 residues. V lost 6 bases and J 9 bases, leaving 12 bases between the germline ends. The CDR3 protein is CASSIPEGSPLHF. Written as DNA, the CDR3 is TGTGCCAGCAGCATTCCTGAGGGTTCACCCCTCCACTTT.

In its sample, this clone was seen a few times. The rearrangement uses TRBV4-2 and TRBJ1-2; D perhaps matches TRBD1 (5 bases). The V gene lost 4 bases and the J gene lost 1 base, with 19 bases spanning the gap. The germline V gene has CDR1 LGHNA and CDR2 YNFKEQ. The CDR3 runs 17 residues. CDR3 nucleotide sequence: TGTGCCAGCAGCCCTGGCGCCGACAGCATGAATAACTATGGCTACACCTTC. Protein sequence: CASSPGADSMNNYGYTF.